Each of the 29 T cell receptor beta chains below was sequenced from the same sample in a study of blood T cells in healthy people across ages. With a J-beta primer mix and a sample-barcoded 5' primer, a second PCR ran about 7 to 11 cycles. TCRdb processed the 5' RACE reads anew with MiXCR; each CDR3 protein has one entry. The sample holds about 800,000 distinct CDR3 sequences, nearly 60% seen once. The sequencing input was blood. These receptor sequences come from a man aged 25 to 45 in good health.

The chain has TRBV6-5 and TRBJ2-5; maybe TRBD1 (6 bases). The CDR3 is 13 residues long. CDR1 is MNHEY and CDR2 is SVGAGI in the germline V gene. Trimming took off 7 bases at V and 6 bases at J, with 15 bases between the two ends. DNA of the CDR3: TGTGCCAGCATGGAAGAGGGGGTTAAGACCCAGTACTTC. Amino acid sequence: CASMEEGVKTQYF.

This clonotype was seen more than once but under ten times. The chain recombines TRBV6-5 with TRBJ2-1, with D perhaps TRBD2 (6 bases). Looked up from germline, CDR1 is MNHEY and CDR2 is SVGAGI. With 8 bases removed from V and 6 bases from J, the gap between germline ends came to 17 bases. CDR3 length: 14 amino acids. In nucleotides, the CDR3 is TGTGCCAGCTCCAGGGACTCTGGGGGCAATGAGCAGTTCTTC. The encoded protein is CASSRDSGGNEQFF.

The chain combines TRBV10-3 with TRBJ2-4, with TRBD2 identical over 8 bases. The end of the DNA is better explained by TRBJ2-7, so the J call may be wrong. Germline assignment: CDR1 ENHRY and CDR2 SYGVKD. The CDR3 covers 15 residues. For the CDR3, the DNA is TGTGCCATCAGTGTGAAGAGCGGGAGAAAACACGAGCAGTACTTC. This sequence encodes CAISVKSGRKHEQYF.

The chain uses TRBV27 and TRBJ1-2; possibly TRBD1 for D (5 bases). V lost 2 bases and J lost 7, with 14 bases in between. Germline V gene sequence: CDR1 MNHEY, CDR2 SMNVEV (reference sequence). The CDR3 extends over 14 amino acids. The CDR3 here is CASSLIGGESGYTF. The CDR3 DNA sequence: TGTGCCAGCAGTTTAATCGGGGGGGAGAGTGGCTACACCTTC.

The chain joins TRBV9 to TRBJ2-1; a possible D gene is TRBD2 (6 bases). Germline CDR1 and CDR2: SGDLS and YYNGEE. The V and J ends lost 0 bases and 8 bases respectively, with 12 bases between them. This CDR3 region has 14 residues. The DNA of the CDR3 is TGTGCCAGCAGCGTAGGAGGGACTCTTGATGAGCAGTTCTTC. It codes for CASSVGGTLDEQFF.

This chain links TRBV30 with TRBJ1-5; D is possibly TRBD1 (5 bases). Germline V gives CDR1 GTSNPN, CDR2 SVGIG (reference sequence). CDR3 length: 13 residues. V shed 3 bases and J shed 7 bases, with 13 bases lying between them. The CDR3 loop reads CAWRAGGGQPQHF. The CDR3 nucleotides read TGTGCCTGGAGGGCTGGGGGTGGCCAGCCCCAGCATTTT. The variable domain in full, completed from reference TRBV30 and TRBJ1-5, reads SQTIHQWPATLVQPVGSPLSLECTVEGTSNPNLYWYRQAAGRGLQLLFYSVGIGQISSEVPQNLSASRPQDRQFILSSKKLLLSDSGFYLCAWRAGGGQPQHFGDGTRLSIL.

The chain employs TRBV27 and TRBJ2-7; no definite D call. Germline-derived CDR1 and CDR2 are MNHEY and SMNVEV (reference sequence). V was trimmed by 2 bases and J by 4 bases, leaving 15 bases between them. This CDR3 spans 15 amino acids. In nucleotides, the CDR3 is TGTGCCAGCAGTTTAAAGGGCCAGAACGGGTACGAGCAGTACTTC. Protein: CASSLKGQNGYEQYF.

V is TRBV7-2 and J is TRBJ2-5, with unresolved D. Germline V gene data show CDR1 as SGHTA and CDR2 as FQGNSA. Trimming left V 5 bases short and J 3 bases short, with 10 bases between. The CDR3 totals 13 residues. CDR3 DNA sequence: TGTGCCAGCAGCGTAGTGGGGAAAGAGACCCAGTACTTC. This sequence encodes CASSVVGKETQYF.

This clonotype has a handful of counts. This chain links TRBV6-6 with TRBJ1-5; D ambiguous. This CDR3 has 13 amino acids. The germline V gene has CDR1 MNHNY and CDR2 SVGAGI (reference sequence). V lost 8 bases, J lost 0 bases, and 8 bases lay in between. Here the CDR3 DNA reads TGTGCCAGCGTACGGGATAGCAATCAGCCCCAGCATTTT. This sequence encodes CASVRDSNQPQHF.

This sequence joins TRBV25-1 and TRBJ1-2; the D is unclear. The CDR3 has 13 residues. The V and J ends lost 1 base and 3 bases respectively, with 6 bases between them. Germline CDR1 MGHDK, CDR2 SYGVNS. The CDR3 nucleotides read TGTGCCAGCAGTGAATCGGCTTACTATGGCTACACCTTC. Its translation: CASSESAYYGYTF.

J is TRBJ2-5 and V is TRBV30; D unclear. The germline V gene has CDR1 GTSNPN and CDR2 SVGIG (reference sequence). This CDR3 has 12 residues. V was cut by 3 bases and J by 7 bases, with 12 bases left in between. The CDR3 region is CAWSPSSVTQYF. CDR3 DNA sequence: TGTGCCTGGAGCCCCTCCAGCGTGACCCAGTACTTC.

CDR3 loop: CASSTGQGDQETQYF. The CDR3 DNA is TGTGCCAGCAGCACGGGACAGGGAGACCAAGAGACCCAGTACTTC. The V gene is TRBV7-6, the J gene TRBJ2-5; 9 bases match TRBD1. There are 15 residues in the CDR3. Germline-derived CDR1 and CDR2 are SGHVS and FNYEAQ. V gave up 5 bases and J gave up 0 bases; unmatched junction bases: 4.

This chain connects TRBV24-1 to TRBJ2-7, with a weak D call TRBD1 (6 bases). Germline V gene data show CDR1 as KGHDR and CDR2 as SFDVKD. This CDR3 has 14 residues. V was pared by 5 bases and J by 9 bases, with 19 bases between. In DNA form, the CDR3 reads TGTGCCACCAGTGGGCCGGACAGAAGGTGTGGGCAGTACTTC. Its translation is CATSGPDRRCGQYF.

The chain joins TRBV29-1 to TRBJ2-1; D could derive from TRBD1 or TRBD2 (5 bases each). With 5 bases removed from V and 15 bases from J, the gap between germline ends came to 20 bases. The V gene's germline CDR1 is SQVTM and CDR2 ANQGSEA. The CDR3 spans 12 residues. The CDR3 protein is CSVKFGGETRFF. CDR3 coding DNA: TGCAGCGTTAAATTTGGGGGAGAGACCCGGTTCTTC.

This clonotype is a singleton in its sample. CDR3 DNA sequence: TGTGCCAGCAGTTGGTCCCACAGAGTATACAATGAGCAGTTCTTC. It is translated as CASSWSHRVYNEQFF. The J gene is TRBJ2-1, the V gene TRBV6-2 or TRBV6-3; D gene ambiguous. The V gene lost 4 bases and the J gene lost 4 bases, with 14 bases spanning the gap. The CDR3 is made up of 15 amino acids. The germline gives CDR1 MNHEY, CDR2 SVGEGT.

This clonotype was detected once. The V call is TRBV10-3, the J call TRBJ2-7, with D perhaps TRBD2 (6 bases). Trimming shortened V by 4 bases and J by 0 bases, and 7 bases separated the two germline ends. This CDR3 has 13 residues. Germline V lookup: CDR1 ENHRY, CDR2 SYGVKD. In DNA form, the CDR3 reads TGTGCCATCAGTGCTAGCGACTCCTACGAGCAGTACTTC. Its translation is CAISASDSYEQYF.

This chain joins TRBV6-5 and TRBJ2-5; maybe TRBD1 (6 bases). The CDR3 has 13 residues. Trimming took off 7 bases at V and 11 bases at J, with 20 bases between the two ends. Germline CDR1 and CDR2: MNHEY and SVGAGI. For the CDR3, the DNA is TGTGCCAGCACCCGCGAGGGGGTCCTTGAGCAGTACTTC. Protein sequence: CASTREGVLEQYF.

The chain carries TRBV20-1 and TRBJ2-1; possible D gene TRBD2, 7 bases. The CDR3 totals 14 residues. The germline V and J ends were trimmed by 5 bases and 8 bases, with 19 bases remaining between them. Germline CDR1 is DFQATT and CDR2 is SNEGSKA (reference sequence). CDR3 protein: CSAPKSTGGDEQFF. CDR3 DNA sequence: TGCAGTGCTCCCAAGTCTACGGGGGGCGATGAGCAGTTCTTC.

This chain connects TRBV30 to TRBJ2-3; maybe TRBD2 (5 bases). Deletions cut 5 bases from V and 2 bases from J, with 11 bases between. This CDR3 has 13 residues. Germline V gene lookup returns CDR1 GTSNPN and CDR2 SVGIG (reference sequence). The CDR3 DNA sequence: TGTGCCTGGGGAGCGGACTTCACAGATACGCAGTATTTT. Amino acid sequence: CAWGADFTDTQYF.

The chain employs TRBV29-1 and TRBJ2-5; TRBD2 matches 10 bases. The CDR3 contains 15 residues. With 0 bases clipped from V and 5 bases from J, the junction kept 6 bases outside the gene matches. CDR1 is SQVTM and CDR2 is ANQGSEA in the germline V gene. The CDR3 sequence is CSVEDPTSGKETQYF. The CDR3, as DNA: TGCAGCGTTGAAGATCCTACTAGCGGGAAGGAGACCCAGTACTTC.

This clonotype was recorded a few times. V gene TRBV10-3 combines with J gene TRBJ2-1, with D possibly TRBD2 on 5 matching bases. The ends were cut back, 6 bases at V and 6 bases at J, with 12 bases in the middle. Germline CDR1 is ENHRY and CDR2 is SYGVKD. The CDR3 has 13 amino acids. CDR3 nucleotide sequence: TGTGCCATCAGATGGCTAGCTGGCAATGAGCAGTTCTTC. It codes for CAIRWLAGNEQFF.

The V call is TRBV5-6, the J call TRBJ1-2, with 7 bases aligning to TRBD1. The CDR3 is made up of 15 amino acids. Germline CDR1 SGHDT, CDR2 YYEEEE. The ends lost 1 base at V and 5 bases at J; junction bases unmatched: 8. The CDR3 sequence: CASSLLGTDGYGYTF. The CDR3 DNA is TGTGCCAGCAGCTTGCTCGGGACAGACGGTTATGGCTACACCTTC.

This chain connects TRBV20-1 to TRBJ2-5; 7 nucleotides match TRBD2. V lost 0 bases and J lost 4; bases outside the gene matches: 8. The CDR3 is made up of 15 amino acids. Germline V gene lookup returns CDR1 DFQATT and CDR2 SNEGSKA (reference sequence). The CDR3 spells CSARDSNSGTETQYF. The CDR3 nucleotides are TGCAGTGCTAGAGATTCCAACAGCGGGACAGAGACCCAGTACTTC.

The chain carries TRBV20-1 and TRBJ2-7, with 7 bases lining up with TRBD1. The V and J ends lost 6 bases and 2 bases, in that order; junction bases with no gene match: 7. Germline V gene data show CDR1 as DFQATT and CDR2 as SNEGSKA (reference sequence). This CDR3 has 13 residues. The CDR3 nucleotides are TGCAGTGCAAACCGGGACAGCACCTACGAGCAGTACTTC. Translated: CSANRDSTYEQYF.

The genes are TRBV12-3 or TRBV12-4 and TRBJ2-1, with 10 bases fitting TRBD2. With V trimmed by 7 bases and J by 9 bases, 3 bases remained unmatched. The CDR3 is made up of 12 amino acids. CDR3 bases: TGTGCCAGCACTAGCGGGGGCCGTGAGCAGTTCTTC. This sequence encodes CASTSGGREQFF.

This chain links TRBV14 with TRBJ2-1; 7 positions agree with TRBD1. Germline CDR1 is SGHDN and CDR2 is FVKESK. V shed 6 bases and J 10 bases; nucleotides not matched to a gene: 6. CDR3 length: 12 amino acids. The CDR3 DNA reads TGTGCCAGCAGTAGGGACAGCCTCGAGCAGTTCTTC. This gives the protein CASSRDSLEQFF.

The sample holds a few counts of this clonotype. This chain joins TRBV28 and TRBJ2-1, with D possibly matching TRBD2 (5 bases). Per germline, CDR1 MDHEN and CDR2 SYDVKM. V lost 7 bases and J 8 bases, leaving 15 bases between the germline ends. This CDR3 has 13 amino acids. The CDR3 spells CASTPLGGDEQFF. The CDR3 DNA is TGTGCCAGCACACCTCTTGGAGGCGATGAGCAGTTCTTC.

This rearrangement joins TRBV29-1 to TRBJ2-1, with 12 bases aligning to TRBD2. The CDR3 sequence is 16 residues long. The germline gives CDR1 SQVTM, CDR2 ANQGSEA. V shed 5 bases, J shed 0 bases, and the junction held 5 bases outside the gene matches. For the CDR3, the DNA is TGCAGCGTTACCGGACTAGCGGGGCTCTCCTACAATGAGCAGTTCTTC. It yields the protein CSVTGLAGLSYNEQFF.

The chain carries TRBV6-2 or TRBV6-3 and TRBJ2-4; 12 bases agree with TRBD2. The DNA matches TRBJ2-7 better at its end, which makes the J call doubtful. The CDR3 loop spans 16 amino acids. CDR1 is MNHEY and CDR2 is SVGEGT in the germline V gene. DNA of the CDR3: TGTGCCAGCAGTTACTCGCCTAGCGGGAGGGCCCACGAGCAGTACTTC. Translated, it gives CASSYSPSGRAHEQYF.